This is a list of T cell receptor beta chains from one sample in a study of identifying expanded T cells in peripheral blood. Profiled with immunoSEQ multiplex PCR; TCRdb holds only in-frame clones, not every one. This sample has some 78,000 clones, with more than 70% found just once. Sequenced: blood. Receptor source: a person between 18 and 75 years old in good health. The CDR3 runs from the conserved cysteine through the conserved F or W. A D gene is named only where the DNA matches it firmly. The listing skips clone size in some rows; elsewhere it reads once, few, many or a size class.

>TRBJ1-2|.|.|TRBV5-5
CASSWSGVGGYYGYTF
TGTGCCAGCAGCTGGTCAGGGGTTGGGGGTTACTATGGCTACACCTTC
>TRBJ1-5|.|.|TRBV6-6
CASTLTWYTADQPQHF
TGTGCCAGCACCTTGACATGGTACACTGCAGATCAGCCCCAGCATTTT
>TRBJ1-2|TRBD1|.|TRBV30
CAWTDPGQINYGYTF
TGTGCCTGGACCGATCCGGGACAGATTAACTATGGCTACACCTTC
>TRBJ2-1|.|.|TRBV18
CASSETRGRNEQFF
TGTGCCAGCTCAGAGACGCGCGGTCGTAATGAGCAGTTCTTC
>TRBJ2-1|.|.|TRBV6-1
CASSDLQGYNEQFF
TGTGCCAGCAGTGATTTGCAGGGCTACAATGAGCAGTTCTTC
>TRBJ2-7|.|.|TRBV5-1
CASSLGNRVYEQYF
TGCGCCAGCAGCTTGGGGAACCGAGTCTACGAGCAGTACTTC
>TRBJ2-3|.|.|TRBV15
CATSRSPPGYDTQYF
TGTGCCACCAGCAGATCTCCCCCGGGTTATGATACGCAGTATTTT
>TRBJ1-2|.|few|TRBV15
CATSYLGEGGYTF
TGTGCCACCAGCTACCTAGGGGAGGGTGGCTACACCTTC
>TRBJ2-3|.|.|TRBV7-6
CASSFSIGHTPGDTQYF
TGTGCCAGCAGCTTTTCCATCGGGCATACTCCGGGGGATACGCAGTATTTT
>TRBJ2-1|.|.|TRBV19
CASSARGHNEQFF
TGTGCCAGTAGTGCACGGGGCCACAATGAGCAGTTCTTC
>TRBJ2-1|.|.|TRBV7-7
CASSAELYNEQFF
TGTGCCAGCAGCGCGGAGTTATACAATGAGCAGTTCTTC
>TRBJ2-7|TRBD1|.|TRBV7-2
CASSLVGQGTYYEQYF
TGTGCCAGCAGCTTAGTGGGACAGGGGACTTACTACGAGCAGTACTTC
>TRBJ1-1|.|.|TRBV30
CAWTPGNTEAFF
TGTGCCTGGACCCCCGGGAACACTGAAGCTTTCTTT
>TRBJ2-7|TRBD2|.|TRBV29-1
CSVEGLAIPYEQYF
TGCAGCGTCGAGGGACTAGCCATCCCCTACGAGCAGTACTTC
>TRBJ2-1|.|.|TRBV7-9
CASSLPQTSYYNEQFF
TGTGCCAGCAGCTTGCCGCAGACCTCCTACTACAATGAGCAGTTCTTC
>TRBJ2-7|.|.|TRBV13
CASSWGVAVDEQYF
TGTGCCAGCAGTTGGGGGGTAGCGGTGGACGAGCAGTACTTC
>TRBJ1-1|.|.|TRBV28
CASSSHFLDTETGAFF
TGTGCCAGCAGTTCCCACTTCCTAGACACCGAGACGGGAGCTTTCTTT
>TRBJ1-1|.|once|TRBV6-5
CASSDLWVRAEAFF
TGTGCCAGCAGTGACCTTTGGGTCAGGGCTGAAGCTTTCTTT
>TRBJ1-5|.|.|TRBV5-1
CASSSGGPNQPQHF
TGCGCCAGCAGCTCCGGGGGCCCAAATCAGCCCCAGCATTTT
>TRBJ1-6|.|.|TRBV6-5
CASSYPGRNSPLHF
TGTGCCAGCAGTTACCCCGGTCGGAATTCACCCCTCCACTTT
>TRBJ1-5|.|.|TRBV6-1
CASSILRGSNQPQHF
TGTGCCAGCAGCATCCTAAGGGGTAGCAATCAGCCCCAGCATTTT
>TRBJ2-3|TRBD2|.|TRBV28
CASSLTRGDPDTQYF
TGTGCCAGCAGTTTAACACGGGGGGACCCAGATACGCAGTATTTT
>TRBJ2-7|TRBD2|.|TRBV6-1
CASSEETSGSYEQYF
TGTGCCAGCAGTGAAGAAACTAGCGGGTCCTACGAGCAGTACTTC
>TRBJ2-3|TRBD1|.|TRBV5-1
CASSLGTQGDTQYF
TGCGCCAGCAGCTTAGGCACACAGGGGGATACGCAGTATTTT
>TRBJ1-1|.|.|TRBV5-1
CASSLAGGGPNTEAFF
TGCGCCAGCAGCTTGGCCGGCGGGGGCCCCAACACTGAAGCTTTCTTT
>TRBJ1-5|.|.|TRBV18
CASSEGGGQPQHF
TGTGCCAGCTCCGAGGGTGGGGGACAGCCCCAGCATTTT
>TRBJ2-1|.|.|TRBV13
CASSLRGPYNEQFF
TGTGCCAGCAGCTTAAGGGGACCCTACAATGAGCAGTTCTTC
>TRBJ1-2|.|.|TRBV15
CATSRRQAYSGDYGYTF
TGTGCCACCAGCAGACGACAGGCCTACTCCGGGGACTATGGCTACACCTTC
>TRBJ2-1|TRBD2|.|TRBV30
CAWSGGGGRYEQFF
TGTGCCTGGAGTGGCGGCGGGGGGCGATATGAGCAGTTCTTC
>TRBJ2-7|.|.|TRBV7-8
CASSLAYSYEQYF
TGTGCCAGCAGCTTAGCGTACAGCTACGAGCAGTACTTC
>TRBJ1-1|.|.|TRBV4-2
CASRLQEPNTEAFF
TGTGCCAGCAGACTTCAGGAGCCGAACACTGAAGCTTTCTTT
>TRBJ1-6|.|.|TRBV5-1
CASSRNGDGGSPLHF
TGCGCCAGCAGCCGGAACGGGGATGGTGGATCACCCCTCCACTTT
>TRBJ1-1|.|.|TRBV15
CATSRDGGADMNTEAFF
TGTGCCACCAGCAGAGACGGGGGTGCGGACATGAACACTGAAGCTTTCTTT
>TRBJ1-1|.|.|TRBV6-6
CASSLDGTNTEAFF
TGTGCCAGCAGCTTAGATGGGACGAACACTGAAGCTTTCTTT
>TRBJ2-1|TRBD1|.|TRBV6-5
CASSTTGTGGQFF
TGTGCCAGCAGTACCACCGGGACAGGGGGCCAATTCTTC
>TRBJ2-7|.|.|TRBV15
CATSRDLGTEQYF
TGTGCCACCAGCAGAGATCTAGGGACCGAGCAGTACTTC
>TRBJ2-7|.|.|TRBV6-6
CASTPGALSYEQYF
TGTGCCAGCACCCCAGGGGCCCTCTCCTACGAGCAGTACTTC
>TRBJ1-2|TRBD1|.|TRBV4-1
CASSHHRDSLFARGYTF
TGCGCCAGCAGCCACCACCGGGACAGCCTCTTCGCGAGGGGCTACACCTTC
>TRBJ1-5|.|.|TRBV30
CAWSPRGPGPQHF
TGTGCCTGGAGCCCCCGGGGCCCAGGGCCCCAGCATTTT
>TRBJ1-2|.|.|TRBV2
CASSKLSPGNRESGNYGYTF
TGTGCCAGCAGTAAACTTTCTCCCGGGAACAGGGAGTCCGGGAACTATGGCTACACCTTC
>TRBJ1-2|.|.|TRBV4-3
CASSQDRRGAGYGYTF
TGCGCCAGCAGCCAAGATCGGCGCGGGGCGGGCTATGGCTACACCTTC
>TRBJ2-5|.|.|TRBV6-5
CASRPSLAELTQYF
TGTGCCAGCAGGCCTTCCTTAGCGGAGCTGACCCAGTACTTC
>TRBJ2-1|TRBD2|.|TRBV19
CASKRTSSYNEQFF
TGTGCCAGTAAAAGGACTAGTTCCTACAATGAGCAGTTCTTC
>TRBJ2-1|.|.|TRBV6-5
CASSWGAGFIHNEQFF
TGTGCCAGCAGTTGGGGGGCGGGGTTCATTCATAATGAGCAGTTCTTC
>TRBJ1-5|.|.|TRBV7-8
CASSLVRRRDQPQHF
TGTGCCAGCAGCTTAGTACGGCGTCGGGATCAGCCCCAGCATTTT
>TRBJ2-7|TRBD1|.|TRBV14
CASSRYRGTPSYEQYF
TGTGCCAGCAGCCGCTACAGGGGGACCCCGTCCTACGAGCAGTACTTC
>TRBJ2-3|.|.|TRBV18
CASLSRVYTDTQYF
TGTGCCAGCTTGTCCCGGGTTTACACAGATACGCAGTATTTT
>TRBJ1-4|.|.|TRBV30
CAWSGNPPPGEKLFF
TGTGCCTGGAGTGGGAATCCTCCGCCAGGGGAAAAACTGTTTTTT
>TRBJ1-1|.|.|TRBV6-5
CASRPGTWGTEAFF
TGTGCCAGCAGGCCGGGTACCTGGGGCACTGAAGCTTTCTTT
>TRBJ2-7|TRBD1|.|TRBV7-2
CASSFSGQGAYEQYF
TGTGCCAGCAGCTTCAGTGGACAGGGGGCTTACGAGCAGTACTTC
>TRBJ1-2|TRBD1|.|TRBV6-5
CASSYRTGHGYTF
TGTGCCAGCAGTTACAGGACAGGGCATGGCTACACCTTC
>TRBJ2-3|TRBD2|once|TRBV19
CASSILFVSGGAGTQYF
TGTGCCAGTAGTATTCTCTTCGTGAGCGGGGGGGCCGGTACGCAGTATTTT
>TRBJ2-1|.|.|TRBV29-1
CSAKSGSSSYNEQFF
TGCAGCGCCAAGTCGGGTTCCAGCTCCTACAATGAGCAGTTCTTC
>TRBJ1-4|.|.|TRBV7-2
CASSLGANEKLFF
TGTGCCAGCAGCTTAGGTGCGAATGAAAAACTGTTTTTT
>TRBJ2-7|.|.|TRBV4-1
CASSQATVAPYEQYF
TGCGCCAGCAGCCAAGCGACAGTCGCGCCCTACGAGCAGTACTTC
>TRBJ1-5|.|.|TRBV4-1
CASSQDPRGLAQHF
TGCGCCAGCAGCCAAGATCCAAGGGGCTTGGCCCAGCATTTT
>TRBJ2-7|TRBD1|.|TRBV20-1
CSAGQGLEQYF
TGCAGTGCTGGACAGGGGCTCGAGCAGTACTTC